This entry concerns a single T cell receptor beta chain. Antigen: not known. This sample is part of a study of shared clonotypes between healthy human individuals. General study results and limits: For naive CD4 cells, 4% to 6% of clonotypes were shared across a few donors.

Every subset's genomic DNA went evenly onto several immunoSEQ plates. Clones were sequenced by immunoSEQ multiplex PCR, and TCRdb holds only the in-frame ones, with some missing. This table has 730,000 or so clones, about three quarters appearing once. J gave up 1 base and V 7 bases, and 4 bases lay outside the gene matches. CDR1 is MNHEY and CDR2 is SVGAGI in the germline V gene. The CDR3 length is 13 residues. This sequence originates from a woman in her thirties in good health. The sequencing input was memory CD4+ T cells sorted from blood. The subset here: CD45RA-negative fraction. The chain couples TRBV6-5 to TRBJ2-7; 7 nucleotides line up with TRBD2. In DNA form, the CDR3 reads TGTGCCAGCATGTCCGGGAGGTCCTACGAGCAGTACTTC. Its translation: CASMSGRSYEQYF.